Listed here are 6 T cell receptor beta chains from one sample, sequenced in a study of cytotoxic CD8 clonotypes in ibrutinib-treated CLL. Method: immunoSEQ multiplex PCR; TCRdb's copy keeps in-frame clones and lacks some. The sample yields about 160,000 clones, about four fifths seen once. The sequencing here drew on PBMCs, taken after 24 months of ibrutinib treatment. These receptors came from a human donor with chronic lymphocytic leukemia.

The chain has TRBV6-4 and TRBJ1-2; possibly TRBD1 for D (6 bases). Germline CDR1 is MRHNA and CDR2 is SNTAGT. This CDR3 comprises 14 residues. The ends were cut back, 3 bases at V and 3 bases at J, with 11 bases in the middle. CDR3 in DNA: TGTGCCAGCAGTGAGAGGGGGGGCGACTATGGCTACACCTTC. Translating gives CASSERGGDYGYTF.

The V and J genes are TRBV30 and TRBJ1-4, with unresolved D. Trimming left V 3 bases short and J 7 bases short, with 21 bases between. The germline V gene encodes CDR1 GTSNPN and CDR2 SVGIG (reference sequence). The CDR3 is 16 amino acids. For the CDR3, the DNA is TGTGCCTGGAGGGACCCTGCCCCGGGGATGCGTGAAAAACTGTTTTTT. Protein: CAWRDPAPGMREKLFF. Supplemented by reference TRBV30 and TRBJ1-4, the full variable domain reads SQTIHQWPATLVQPVGSPLSLECTVEGTSNPNLYWYRQAAGRGLQLLFYSVGIGQISSEVPQNLSASRPQDRQFILSSKKLLLSDSGFYLCAWRDPAPGMREKLFFGSGTQLSVL.

The CDR3 protein is CASSERDQGHYGYTF. Written as DNA, the CDR3 is TGTGCCAGCAGTGAACGGGATCAGGGACACTATGGCTACACCTTC. The V and J genes are TRBV6-1 and TRBJ1-2, with D possibly TRBD1 on 5 matching bases. Trimming pared 2 bases from V and 3 bases from J, leaving 13 bases between. The CDR3 spans 15 residues. Per the germline V gene, CDR1 is MNHNS and CDR2 is SASEGT.

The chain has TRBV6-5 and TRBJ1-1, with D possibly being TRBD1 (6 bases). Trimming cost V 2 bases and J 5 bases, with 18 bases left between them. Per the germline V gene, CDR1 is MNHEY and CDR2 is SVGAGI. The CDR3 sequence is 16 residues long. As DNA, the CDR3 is TGTGCCAGCAGTTACGCATCCGGGACACGGATGACTGAAGCTTTCTTT. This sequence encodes CASSYASGTRMTEAFF.

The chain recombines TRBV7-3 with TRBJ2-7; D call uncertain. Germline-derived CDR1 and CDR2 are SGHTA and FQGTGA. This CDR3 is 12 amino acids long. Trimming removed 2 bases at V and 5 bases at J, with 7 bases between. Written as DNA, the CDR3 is TGTGCCAGCAGCTTATTGGGCCACGAGCAGTACTTC. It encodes CASSLLGHEQYF.

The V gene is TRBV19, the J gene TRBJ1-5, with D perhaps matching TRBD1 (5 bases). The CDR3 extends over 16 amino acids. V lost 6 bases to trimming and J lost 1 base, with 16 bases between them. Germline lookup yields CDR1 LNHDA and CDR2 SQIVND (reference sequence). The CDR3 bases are TGTGCCAGTAGACAAGAGGGGAGGAGAAGCAATCAGCCCCAGCATTTT. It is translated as CASRQEGRRSNQPQHF.